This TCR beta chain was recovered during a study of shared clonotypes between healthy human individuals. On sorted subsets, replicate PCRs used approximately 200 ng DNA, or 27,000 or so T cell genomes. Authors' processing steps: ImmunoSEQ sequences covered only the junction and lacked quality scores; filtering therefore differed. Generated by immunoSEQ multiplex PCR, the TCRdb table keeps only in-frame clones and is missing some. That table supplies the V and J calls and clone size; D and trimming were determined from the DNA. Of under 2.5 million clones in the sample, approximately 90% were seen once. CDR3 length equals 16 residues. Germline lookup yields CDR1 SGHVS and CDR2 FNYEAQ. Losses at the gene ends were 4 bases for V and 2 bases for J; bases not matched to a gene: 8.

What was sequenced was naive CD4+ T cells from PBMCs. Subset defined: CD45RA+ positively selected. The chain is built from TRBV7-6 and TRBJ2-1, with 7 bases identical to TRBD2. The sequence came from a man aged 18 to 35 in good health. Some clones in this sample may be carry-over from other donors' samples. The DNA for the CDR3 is TGTGCCAGCAGCTCGTACGGGAGGCAAACCTACAATGAGCAGTTCTTC. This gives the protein CASSSYGRQTYNEQFF.